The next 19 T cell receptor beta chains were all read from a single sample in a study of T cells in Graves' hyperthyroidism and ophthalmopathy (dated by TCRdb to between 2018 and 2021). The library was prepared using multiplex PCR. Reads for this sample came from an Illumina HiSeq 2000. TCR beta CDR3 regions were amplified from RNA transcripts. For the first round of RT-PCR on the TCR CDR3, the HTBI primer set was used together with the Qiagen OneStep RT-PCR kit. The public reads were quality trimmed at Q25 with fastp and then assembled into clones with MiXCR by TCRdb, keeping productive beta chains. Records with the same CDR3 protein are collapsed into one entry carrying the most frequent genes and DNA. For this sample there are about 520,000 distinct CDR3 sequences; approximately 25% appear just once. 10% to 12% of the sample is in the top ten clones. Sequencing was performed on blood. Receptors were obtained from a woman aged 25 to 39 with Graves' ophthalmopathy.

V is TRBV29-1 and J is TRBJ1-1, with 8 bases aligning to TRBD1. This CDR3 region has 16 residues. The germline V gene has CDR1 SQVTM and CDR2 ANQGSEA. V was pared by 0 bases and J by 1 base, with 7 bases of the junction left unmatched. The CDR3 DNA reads TGCAGCGTTGAAGATGGTAAGCAGGGGGCGAACACTGAAGCTTTCTTT. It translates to CSVEDGKQGANTEAFF.

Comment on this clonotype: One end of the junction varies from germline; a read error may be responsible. The CDR3 bases are TGCAGTGCCCCGGGACAGCCGGGGGCCAACGTCCTGGCTTTC. Translation gives CSAPGQPGANVLAF. The rearrangement joins TRBV20-1 to TRBJ2-6, with D possibly TRBD1 on 7 matching bases. The length of the CDR3 is 14 residues. CDR1 and CDR2 from the germline V gene are DFQATT and SNEGSKA (reference sequence).

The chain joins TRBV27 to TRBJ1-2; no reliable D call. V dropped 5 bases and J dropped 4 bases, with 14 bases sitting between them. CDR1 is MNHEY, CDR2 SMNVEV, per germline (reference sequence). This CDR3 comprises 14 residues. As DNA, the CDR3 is TGTGCCAGCAGTCCGGTATCTCAGTTCTATGGCTACACCTTC. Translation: CASSPVSQFYGYTF.

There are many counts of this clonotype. CDR3 sequence: CSVAELQETQYF. For the CDR3, the DNA is TGCAGCGTTGCGGAGCTACAAGAGACCCAGTACTTC. This chain connects TRBV29-1 to TRBJ2-5; no definite D call. With 4 bases removed from V and 2 bases from J, the gap between germline ends came to 8 bases. The CDR3 sequence is 12 residues long. Looked up from germline, CDR1 is SQVTM and CDR2 is ANQGSEA. The whole variable domain, filled in from reference TRBV29-1 and TRBJ2-5, reads SAVISQKPSRDICQRGTSLTIQCQVDSQVTMMFWYRQQPGQSLTLIATANQGSEATYESGFVIDKFPISRPNLTFSTLTVSNMSPEDSSIYLCSVAELQETQYFGPGTRLLVL.

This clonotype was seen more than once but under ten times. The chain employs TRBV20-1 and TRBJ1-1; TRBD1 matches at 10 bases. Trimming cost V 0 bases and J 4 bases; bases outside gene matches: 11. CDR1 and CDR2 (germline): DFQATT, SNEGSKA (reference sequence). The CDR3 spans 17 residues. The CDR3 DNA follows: TGCAGTGCTAGAGAAGGGCGGACAGGGGGGTATGGCACTGAAGCTTTCTTT. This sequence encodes CSAREGRTGGYGTEAFF.

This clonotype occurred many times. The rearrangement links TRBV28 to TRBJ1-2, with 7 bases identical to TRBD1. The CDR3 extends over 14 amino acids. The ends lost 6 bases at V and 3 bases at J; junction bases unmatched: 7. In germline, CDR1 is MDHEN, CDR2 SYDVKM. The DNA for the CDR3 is TGTGCCAGCAGACCCGACAGGGAAGACTATGGCTACACCTTC. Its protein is CASRPDREDYGYTF.

CDR3: CASSIRSLGGGYTF. The CDR3 DNA is TGTGCCAGCAGCATCAGGTCACTTGGGGGTGGCTACACCTTC. The chain combines TRBV9 with TRBJ1-2; D may be TRBD1 (5 bases). V shed 4 bases and J shed 7 bases, with 17 bases lying between them. This CDR3 spans 14 amino acids. CDR1 and CDR2 (germline): SGDLS, YYNGEE.

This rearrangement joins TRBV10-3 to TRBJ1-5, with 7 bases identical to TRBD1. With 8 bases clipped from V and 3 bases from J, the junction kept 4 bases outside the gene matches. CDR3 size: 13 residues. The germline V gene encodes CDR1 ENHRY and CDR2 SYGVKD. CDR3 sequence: CAIAGQTNQPQHF. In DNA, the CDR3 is TGTGCCATCGCGGGACAGACCAATCAGCCCCAGCATTTT.

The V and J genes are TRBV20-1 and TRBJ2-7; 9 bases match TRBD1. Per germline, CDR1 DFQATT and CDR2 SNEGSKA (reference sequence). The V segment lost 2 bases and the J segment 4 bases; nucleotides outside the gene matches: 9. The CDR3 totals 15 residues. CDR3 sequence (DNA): TGCAGTGCTAGAAAAGGGACAGGGACATTATACGAGCAGTACTTC. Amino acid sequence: CSARKGTGTLYEQYF.

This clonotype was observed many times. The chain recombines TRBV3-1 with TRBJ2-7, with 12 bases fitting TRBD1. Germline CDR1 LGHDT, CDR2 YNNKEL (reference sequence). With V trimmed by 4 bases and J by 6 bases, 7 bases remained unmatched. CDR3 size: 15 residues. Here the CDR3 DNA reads TGTGCCAGCAGCCGCTCCGGGACAGGGGGCGGCGAGCAGTACTTC. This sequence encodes CASSRSGTGGGEQYF.

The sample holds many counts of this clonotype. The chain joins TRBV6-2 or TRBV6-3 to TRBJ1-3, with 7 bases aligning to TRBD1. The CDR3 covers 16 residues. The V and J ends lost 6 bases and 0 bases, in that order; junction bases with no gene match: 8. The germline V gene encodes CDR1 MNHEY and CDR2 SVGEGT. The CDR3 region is CASRPPGQSSGNTIYF. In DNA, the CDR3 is TGTGCCAGCAGGCCCCCGGGACAGAGCTCTGGAAACACCATATATTTT.

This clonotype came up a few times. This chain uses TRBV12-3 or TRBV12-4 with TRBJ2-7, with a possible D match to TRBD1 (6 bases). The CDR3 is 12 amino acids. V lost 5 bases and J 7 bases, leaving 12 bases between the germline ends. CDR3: CASSRTDGEQYF. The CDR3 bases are TGTGCCAGCAGTCGGACAGATGGAGAGCAGTACTTC.

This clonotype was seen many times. The CDR3 bases are TGTGCCAGTAGTATAGCGGGGGCTGTGGAGACCCAGTACTTC. Translation gives CASSIAGAVETQYF. The chain joins TRBV19 to TRBJ2-5; tentatively, D is TRBD1 or TRBD2 (6 bases each). CDR3 length: 14 residues. The germline V gene encodes CDR1 LNHDA and CDR2 SQIVND (reference sequence). Between the trimmed V and J ends, which lost 1 base and 5 bases, there was a span of 11 bases.

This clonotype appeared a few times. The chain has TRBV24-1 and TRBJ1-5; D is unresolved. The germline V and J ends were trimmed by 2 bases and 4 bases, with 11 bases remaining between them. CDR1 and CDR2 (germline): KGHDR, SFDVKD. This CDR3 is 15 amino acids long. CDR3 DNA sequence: TGTGCCACCAGTGATTGTAGAAGGTCAAATCAGCCCCAGCATTTT. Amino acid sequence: CATSDCRRSNQPQHF.

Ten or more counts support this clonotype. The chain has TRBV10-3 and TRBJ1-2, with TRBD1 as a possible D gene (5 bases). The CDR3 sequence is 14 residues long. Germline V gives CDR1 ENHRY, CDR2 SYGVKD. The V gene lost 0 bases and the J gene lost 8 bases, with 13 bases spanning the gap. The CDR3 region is CAISESSRGVGYTF. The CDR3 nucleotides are TGTGCCATCAGTGAGTCTTCTCGGGGCGTCGGCTACACCTTC.

The CDR3 reads CASSRKHNEQFF. The CDR3 DNA follows: TGTGCCAGCAGCAGAAAACACAATGAGCAGTTCTTC. The genes are TRBV27 and TRBJ2-1; D is ambiguous. The CDR3 is 12 amino acids. Trimming shortened V by 6 bases and J by 5 bases, and 8 bases separated the two germline ends. The germline V gene has CDR1 MNHEY and CDR2 SMNVEV (reference sequence).

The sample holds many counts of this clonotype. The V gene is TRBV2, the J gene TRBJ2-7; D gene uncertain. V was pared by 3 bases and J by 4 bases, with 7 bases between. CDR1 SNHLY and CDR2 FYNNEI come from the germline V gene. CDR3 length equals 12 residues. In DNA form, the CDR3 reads TGTGCCAGCAGTGAGGACCCTTACGAGCAGTACTTC. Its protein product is CASSEDPYEQYF.

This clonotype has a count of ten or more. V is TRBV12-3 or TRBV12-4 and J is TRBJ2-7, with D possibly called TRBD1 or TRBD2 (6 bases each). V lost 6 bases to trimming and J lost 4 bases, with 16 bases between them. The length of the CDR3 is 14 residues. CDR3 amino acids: CASSHGGVSYEQYF. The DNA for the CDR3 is TGTGCCAGCAGCCACGGGGGCGTCTCGTACGAGCAGTACTTC.

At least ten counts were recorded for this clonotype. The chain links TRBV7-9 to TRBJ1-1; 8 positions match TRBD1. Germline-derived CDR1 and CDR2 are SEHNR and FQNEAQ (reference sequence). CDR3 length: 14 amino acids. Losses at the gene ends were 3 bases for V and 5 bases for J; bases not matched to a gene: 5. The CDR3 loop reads CASSFGQGWTEAFF. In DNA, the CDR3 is TGTGCCAGCAGCTTCGGACAGGGTTGGACTGAAGCTTTCTTT.